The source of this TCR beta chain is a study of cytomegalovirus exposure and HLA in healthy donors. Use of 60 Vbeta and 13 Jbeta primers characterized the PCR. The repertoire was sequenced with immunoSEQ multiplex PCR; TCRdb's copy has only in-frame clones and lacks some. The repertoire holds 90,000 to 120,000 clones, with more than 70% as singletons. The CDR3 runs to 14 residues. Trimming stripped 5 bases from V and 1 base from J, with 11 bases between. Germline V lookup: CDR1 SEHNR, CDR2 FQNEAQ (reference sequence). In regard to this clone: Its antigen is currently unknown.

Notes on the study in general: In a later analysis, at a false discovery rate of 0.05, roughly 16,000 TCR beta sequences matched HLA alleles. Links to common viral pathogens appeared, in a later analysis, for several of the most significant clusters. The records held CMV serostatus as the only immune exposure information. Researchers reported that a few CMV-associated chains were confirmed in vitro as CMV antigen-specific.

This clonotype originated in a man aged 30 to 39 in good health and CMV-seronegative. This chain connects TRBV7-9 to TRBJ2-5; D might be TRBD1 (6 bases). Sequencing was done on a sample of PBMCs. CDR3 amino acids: CASSPGQTQETQYF. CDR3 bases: TGTGCCAGCAGCCCAGGACAGACCCAAGAGACCCAGTACTTC.